The entry below describes one T cell receptor (beta chain). Antigen specificity is unknown. The authors built TCR beta libraries using iRepertoire HTBI primers and Arm-PCR of CDR3 regions. TCRdb recomputed calls from the multiplex PCR reads with MiXCR, one row per CDR3 protein. The data hold 700,000 or so distinct CDR3 sequences, with about 30% observed a single time. The data stem from a study of regulatory T cells in long-lasting Graves disease. In the study overall: By definition, persistent Graves' disease involved antithyroid drugs for over 5 years alongside positive TSH receptor antibodies.

Time point specified: persistent/refractory GD, antithyroid drugs over 5 years with positive TRAb. RNA from PBMCs was the source of the TCR library. Around 9 milliliters of peripheral blood went into EDTA tubes. General study results and limits: Having few samples may have compromised the accuracy. Patients whose Graves' disease persisted exhibited lower TCR diversity than those newly diagnosed.

The material was peripheral blood mononuclear cells (PBMCs), obtained when the disease was refractory, from a patient treated with antithyroid drugs. The origin of this receptor is a female donor with Graves disease.

The CDR3 region has the DNA TGTGCCAGCAGCTTAATTCCAGGCAAGACTGGCTACACCTTC. Amino acid sequence: CASSLIPGKTGYTF. J is TRBJ1-2 and V is TRBV11-2; D unresolved. Germline values: CDR1 SGHAT, CDR2 FQNNGV. This CDR3 has 14 residues. The V end lost 2 bases, the J end lost 7 bases, and 14 bases lay between the germline ends. Using reference TRBV11-2 and TRBJ1-2 for the parts outside the CDR3, the full variable domain is EAGVAQSPRYKIIEKRQSVAFWCNPISGHATLYWYQQILGQGPKLLIQFQNNGVVDDSQLPKDRFSAERLKGVDSTLKIQPAKLEDSAVYLCASSLIPGKTGYTFGSGTRLTVV.